The 14 T cell receptor beta chains below were found in one sample sequenced in a study of T-cell memory formation after mild COVID-19. TCRdb recomputed calls from the 5' RACE reads with MiXCR, one row per CDR3 protein. The sample yields about 250,000 distinct CDR3 sequences, roughly 17% seen once. The sequencing input was PBMCs or a T cell subset sorted from them (not recorded which). These receptors came from a man aged 18 to 29 who had mild COVID-19 (a few samples of this study predate the infection). Cell type and time point are not known.

The chain has TRBV10-3 and TRBJ1-4, with a tentative D call TRBD1 (5 bases). The V gene's germline CDR1 is ENHRY and CDR2 SYGVKD. This CDR3 region has 15 residues. V was shortened by 0 bases and J by 3 bases, with 8 bases between the two germline ends. The CDR3 DNA sequence: TGTGCCATCAGTGAGTCGACAGTGTCTAATGAAAAACTGTTTTTT. The encoded protein is CAISESTVSNEKLFF.

DNA for the CDR3: TGCGCCAGCAGCCAAAGTCCACAGGGGGCGGAGGGCTACACCTTC. Translated, it gives CASSQSPQGAEGYTF. V gene TRBV4-1 combines with J gene TRBJ1-2, with 9 bases identical to TRBD1. V gave up 2 bases and J gave up 8 bases; unmatched junction bases: 9. The germline V gene encodes CDR1 MGHRA and CDR2 YSYEKL. The CDR3 totals 15 residues.

This clonotype was counted a few times. CDR3 residues: CSASTPDRVVNEQFF. The CDR3 region has the DNA TGCAGCGCCAGCACCCCGGACAGGGTCGTCAATGAGCAGTTCTTC. The V and J genes are TRBV29-1 and TRBJ2-1, with 8 positions matching TRBD1. The CDR3 is made up of 15 amino acids. The germline gives CDR1 SQVTM, CDR2 ANQGSEA. Losses at the gene ends were 7 bases for V and 6 bases for J; bases not matched to a gene: 14.

This clonotype was seen a handful of times. The chain has TRBV6-5 and TRBJ1-2; a weak D match, TRBD1 (6 bases). The CDR3 is 12 amino acids. Trimming removed 6 bases at V and 7 bases at J, with 12 bases between. CDR1 is MNHEY, CDR2 SVGAGI, per germline. CDR3 sequence (DNA): TGTGCCAGCAGGCTACAGGGATTTGGCTACACCTTC. Translating gives CASRLQGFGYTF.

V usage is TRBV19 and J usage is TRBJ2-1; the D call may be TRBD1 or TRBD2 (5 bases each). Germline V gives CDR1 LNHDA, CDR2 SQIVND (reference sequence). Trimming cost V 4 bases and J 4 bases, with 20 bases left between them. The CDR3 covers 17 residues. The CDR3 DNA sequence: TGTGCCAGTAGTACACCACGAGGGACGGGAATATACAATGAGCAGTTCTTC. This encodes CASSTPRGTGIYNEQFF.

The chain joins TRBV20-1 to TRBJ1-4, with D perhaps TRBD1 (5 bases). Germline CDR1 DFQATT, CDR2 SNEGSKA (reference sequence). V was clipped by 6 bases and J by 4 bases, with 18 bases between them. The CDR3 is made up of 15 amino acids. The CDR3 DNA follows: TGCAGTGCCCTTCTACCCGGGGGTAATAATGAAAAACTGTTTTTT. This translates into CSALLPGGNNEKLFF.

The gene calls are TRBV6-2 or TRBV6-3 and TRBJ1-5; 9 nucleotides agree with TRBD1. The CDR3 totals 13 residues. With V trimmed by 5 bases and J by 5 bases, 1 base remained unmatched. Germline assignment: CDR1 MNHEY and CDR2 SVGEGT. DNA of the CDR3: TGTGCCAGCAGTAGACAGGGGGATCAGCCCCAGCATTTT. Its translation is CASSRQGDQPQHF.

The chain employs TRBV5-5 and TRBJ2-5; D may be TRBD1 (6 bases). Trimming shortened V by 5 bases and J by 5 bases, and 16 bases separated the two germline ends. The CDR3 covers 14 residues. From germline, CDR1 is SGHKS and CDR2 YYEKEE (reference sequence). CDR3 protein: CASSRQVDYETQYF. For the CDR3, the DNA is TGTGCCAGCAGTAGACAGGTAGACTACGAGACCCAGTACTTC.

V and J are TRBV7-9 and TRBJ2-7, with no clear D. V lost 2 bases and J 6 bases, leaving 11 bases between the germline ends. The germline V gene encodes CDR1 SEHNR and CDR2 FQNEAQ (reference sequence). This CDR3 is built from 13 residues. The CDR3 reads CASSLTDPGEQYF. The CDR3 DNA sequence: TGTGCCAGCAGCTTAACAGACCCTGGCGAGCAGTACTTC.

This rearrangement joins TRBV5-1 to TRBJ1-5, with D possibly being TRBD1 (5 bases). This CDR3 is 15 amino acids long. The ends were cut back, 5 bases at V and 0 bases at J, with 12 bases in the middle. The V gene's germline CDR1 is SGHRS and CDR2 YFSETQ. CDR3 DNA: TGCGCCAGCAGTGGGGCACAGAGTAGCAATCAGCCCCAGCATTTT. Its protein is CASSGAQSSNQPQHF.

This chain links TRBV12-3 or TRBV12-4 with TRBJ2-7; D possibly corresponds to TRBD2 (5 bases). The CDR3 contains 11 residues. Trimming left V 7 bases short and J 9 bases short, with 13 bases between. The CDR3 loop is CASTSRDRQYF. The CDR3 DNA reads TGTGCCAGCACCTCCCGGGATAGGCAGTACTTC.

This clonotype was seen only a few times. The rearrangement joins TRBV28 to TRBJ1-2; D remains ambiguous. Germline CDR1 reads MDHEN; CDR2 reads SYDVKM. This CDR3 is 16 amino acids long. The ends were cut back, 4 bases at V and 1 base at J, with 16 bases in the middle. The CDR3 DNA reads as TGTGCCAGCAGTTCTCCCAGGACTTCAGTTAACTATGGCTACACCTTC. It translates to CASSSPRTSVNYGYTF.

This rearrangement joins TRBV28 to TRBJ2-2; D is unclear. Germline CDR1 MDHEN, CDR2 SYDVKM. Trimming took 7 bases from V and 4 from J, leaving 13 bases between them. The CDR3 loop spans 14 amino acids. CDR3 sequence: CASMISILTGELFF. For the CDR3, the DNA is TGTGCCAGCATGATCAGCATTCTCACCGGGGAGCTGTTTTTT.

The chain has TRBV7-3 and TRBJ2-3; TRBD1 aligns across 8 bases. Germline V gene data show CDR1 as SGHTA and CDR2 as FQGTGA. The CDR3 covers 17 residues. With 3 bases clipped from V and 3 bases from J, the junction kept 11 bases outside the gene matches. The CDR3 nucleotides are TGTGCCAGCAGCTTCGCTGGCGGACAGGGTGCAACAGATACGCAGTATTTT. It encodes CASSFAGGQGATDTQYF. Full variable domain (missing parts from reference TRBV7-3 and TRBJ2-3): GAGVSQTPSNKVTEKGKYVELRCDPISGHTALYWYRQSLGQGPEFLIYFQGTGAADDSGLPNDRFFAVRPEGSVSTLKIQRTERGDSAVYLCASSFAGGQGATDTQYFGPGTRLTVL.